This T cell receptor (beta chain) is drawn from a study of blood T cells in healthy people across ages. General study points: PBMC samples, being unsorted, prevented any conclusive comparison of naive and antigen-experienced cells. Long-lived donors exceeded aged donors in naive CD4+ cells and diversity. As age increased, TCR beta diversity per million T cells fell in a roughly linear fashion. Unknown donor CMV status possibly confounded expanded clonotype changes.

The CDR3 extends over 14 amino acids. Germline values: CDR1 SEHNR, CDR2 FQNEAQ (reference sequence). With 1 base clipped from V and 4 bases from J, the junction kept 2 bases outside the gene matches. There are many counts of this clonotype. What it binds is unknown. Through a sample-barcoded 5' primer and a J-beta primer mix, a second PCR was run for roughly 6 to 12 cycles. TCRdb re-called the 5' RACE reads with MiXCR, one entry per CDR3 protein. The sample has hundreds of thousands of distinct CDR3 sequences; 29% are singletons. This TCR was recovered from a woman of 80 years or more in good health. Sequencing was carried out using blood. The chain recombines TRBV7-9 with TRBJ2-3, with 7 bases matching TRBD1. CDR3 residues: CASSLGTGADTQYF. CDR3 in DNA: TGTGCCAGCAGCTTAGGAACAGGGGCAGATACGCAGTATTTT.